A selection of T cell receptor beta chains follows, all from one sample in a study of vaccination and CD4 T cells after COVID-19. TCRdb independently ran MiXCR on the PCR reads; one entry per CDR3 protein. The table has about 18,000 distinct CDR3 sequences, 78% seen once. Their recognized antigens are unknown. The sequenced sample was CD4+ T cells from blood, cultured in vitro, obtained after SARS-CoV-2 vaccination. All receptors derive from a human donor who received a COVID-19 vaccine. The CDR3 runs from the conserved cysteine through the conserved F or W. A D gene is named only where the DNA matches it firmly. Clone size is not always given. Where it is, it says once, few, many or a class for expanded clones.

j_gene,abundance,v_gene,d_gene,CDR3nt,CDR3aa
TRBJ1-2,NA,TRBV4-2,NA,TGTGCCAGCAGCCAAGTGGGCTATGGCTACACCTTC,CASSQVGYGYTF
TRBJ1-2,NA,TRBV7-2,TRBD1,TGTGCCAGCAGGAACCGACAGGGCACCTATGGCTACACCTTC,CASRNRQGTYGYTF
TRBJ1-2,few,TRBV12-3/TRBV12-4,NA,TGTGCCAGCAGTTTAGCGCCCAGTTATGGCTACACCTTC,CASSLAPSYGYTF
TRBJ2-6,NA,TRBV6-5,NA,TGTGCCAGCAGTTGGGACGGGACTGGGGCCAACGTCCTGACTTTC,CASSWDGTGANVLTF
TRBJ2-2,once,TRBV2,NA,TGTGCCAGCAGTGAAGCATCACAGAACACCGGGGAGCTGTTTTTT,CASSEASQNTGELFF
TRBJ1-2,once,TRBV23-1,TRBD1,TGCGCCAGCAGTCACAGACAGGGATGGAGAGGCTACACCTTC,CASSHRQGWRGYTF
TRBJ2-5,NA,TRBV24-1,NA,TGTGCCACCAGTGCTGCAGGGGAAGAGACCCAGTACTTC,CATSAAGEETQYF
TRBJ1-1,NA,TRBV12-3/TRBV12-4,TRBD1,TGTGCCAGCAGCCGGGACAGGGGAGCTTTCTTT,CASSRDRGAFF
TRBJ1-6,NA,TRBV6-1,TRBD1,TGTGCCAGCAGTGCCCTAGACAGGGCAAATTCACCCCTCCACTTT,CASSALDRANSPLHF
TRBJ2-1,NA,TRBV10-3,NA,TGTGCCATCAGTGAGGCAGGGAGTGAGCAGTTCTTC,CAISEAGSEQFF
TRBJ1-6,few,TRBV7-2,TRBD1,TGTGCCAGCAGCCCACTCTGGACAGGGGGGTTCCCCCATTCACCCCTCCACTTT,CASSPLWTGGFPHSPLHF
TRBJ2-7,NA,TRBV6-1,NA,TGTGCCAGCAGTGACATTTGGGACTCCTACGAGCAGTACTTC,CASSDIWDSYEQYF
TRBJ2-3,NA,TRBV7-9,NA,TGTGCCAGCAGCTTAATGGGGAAGACAACAGATACGCAGTATTTT,CASSLMGKTTDTQYF
TRBJ1-5,NA,TRBV28,NA,TGTGCCAGCAGTGTCCCACAGGGCGGGGATCAGCCCCAGCATTTT,CASSVPQGGDQPQHF
TRBJ1-6,NA,TRBV12-3/TRBV12-4,NA,TGTGCCAGCAGTTTGGGGCTTCATAATTCACCCCTCCACTTT,CASSLGLHNSPLHF
TRBJ1-1,NA,TRBV21-1,NA,TGTGCCAGCAGCAAACATGAGGAGGGTGGGGGCACTGAAGCTTTCTTT,CASSKHEEGGGTEAFF